These T cell receptor beta chains were read from a single sample in a study of blood T cell repertoires in COVID-19. Clones were read by immunoSEQ multiplex PCR, and TCRdb kept only the in-frame ones, dropping some. The data contain roughly 95,000 clones, roughly 80% of them singletons. The material sequenced was peripheral blood. The receptors derive from a human donor in a cohort sampled during active COVID-19. Both conserved end residues are part of each CDR3. Fields, in order: clone size, J gene, D gene, V gene, CDR3 DNA, CDR3 protein. D genes are given only for firm matches. Clone sizes are given selectively: once, few, many, or a class where the clone is expanded.

clone_size: -; j_call: TRBJ2-3; d_call: TRBD2; v_call: TRBV15; cdr3_nt: TGTGCCACCAGCAGAGGCAAGCGGGGGAACACAGATACGCAGTATTTT; cdr3_aa: CATSRGKRGNTDTQYF
clone_size: -; j_call: TRBJ1-1; d_call: TRBD1; v_call: TRBV18; cdr3_nt: TGTGCCAGCTCACCATCAAGACAGGGAACCTCAAACACTGAAGCTTTCTTT; cdr3_aa: CASSPSRQGTSNTEAFF
clone_size: -; j_call: TRBJ2-7; d_call: -; v_call: TRBV18; cdr3_nt: TGTGCCAGCTCACCCGCACCGGATACAGGCTACGAGCAGTACTTC; cdr3_aa: CASSPAPDTGYEQYF
clone_size: -; j_call: TRBJ2-1; d_call: TRBD1; v_call: TRBV18; cdr3_nt: TGTGCCAGCTCAACCCGACAGGGGGCTAGGAATGAGCAGTTCTTC; cdr3_aa: CASSTRQGARNEQFF
clone_size: -; j_call: TRBJ2-1; d_call: TRBD2; v_call: TRBV6-5; cdr3_nt: TGTGCCAGCATCAGCGGGACTAGCAATGAGCAGTTCTTC; cdr3_aa: CASISGTSNEQFF
clone_size: few; j_call: TRBJ1-1; d_call: -; v_call: TRBV10-3; cdr3_nt: TGTGCCATCACTATTACAGGGAACACTGAAGCTTTCTTT; cdr3_aa: CAITITGNTEAFF
clone_size: -; j_call: TRBJ2-7; d_call: TRBD2; v_call: TRBV5-1; cdr3_nt: TGCGCCAGCAGCTTGGGGACTAGCGGGGCCTACGAGCAGTACTTC; cdr3_aa: CASSLGTSGAYEQYF
clone_size: -; j_call: TRBJ1-4; d_call: TRBD1; v_call: TRBV2; cdr3_nt: TGTGCCAGCAGCCAACAGGGGCTACTTAATGAAAAACTGTTTTTT; cdr3_aa: CASSQQGLLNEKLFF
clone_size: -; j_call: TRBJ1-1; d_call: -; v_call: TRBV6-5; cdr3_nt: TGTGCCAGCCATCCCGCGGTATCTACACTGACAGCTTTCTTT; cdr3_aa: CASHPAVSTLTAFF
clone_size: -; j_call: TRBJ2-2; d_call: TRBD1; v_call: TRBV28; cdr3_nt: TGTGCCAGCAGACCAACAGGGGCCGACACCGGGGAGCTGTTTTTT; cdr3_aa: CASRPTGADTGELFF
clone_size: -; j_call: TRBJ1-5; d_call: -; v_call: TRBV2; cdr3_nt: TGTGCCAGCGCGCAGGCGAGAAATCAGCCCCAGCATTTT; cdr3_aa: CASAQARNQPQHF
clone_size: -; j_call: TRBJ2-2; d_call: TRBD1; v_call: TRBV7-2; cdr3_nt: TGTGCCAGCAGCTATGGACAGGGACTTAGCACCGGGGAGCTGTTTTTT; cdr3_aa: CASSYGQGLSTGELFF
clone_size: -; j_call: TRBJ2-5; d_call: TRBD2; v_call: TRBV7-3; cdr3_nt: TGTGCCAGCAGCCCGACTAGCGGGGCAGGGGAGACCCAGTACTTC; cdr3_aa: CASSPTSGAGETQYF
clone_size: -; j_call: TRBJ2-7; d_call: TRBD2; v_call: TRBV19; cdr3_nt: TGTGCCAGTAGTAAGACCGGGGGGACCCTTTACGAGCAGTACTTC; cdr3_aa: CASSKTGGTLYEQYF
clone_size: few; j_call: TRBJ2-1; d_call: TRBD1; v_call: TRBV18; cdr3_nt: TGTGCCAGCTCACCCCTACAGGGGACCAGCTACAATGAGCAGTTCTTC; cdr3_aa: CASSPLQGTSYNEQFF
clone_size: -; j_call: TRBJ1-5; d_call: -; v_call: TRBV2; cdr3_nt: TGTGCCAGCAGTGAAGGACGGAGTAATCAGCCCCAGCATTTT; cdr3_aa: CASSEGRSNQPQHF
clone_size: few; j_call: TRBJ1-5; d_call: -; v_call: TRBV28; cdr3_nt: TGTGCCAGCAGACTTCGGCCAGCGACCGAAGGGGTATACAATCAGCCCCAGCATTTT; cdr3_aa: CASRLRPATEGVYNQPQHF